This entry is about one T cell receptor (beta chain). Its antigen is not identified. This specimen comes from a study of PD-1 blockade in classical Hodgkin lymphoma. Data came from immunoSEQ multiplex PCR; TCRdb stores just in-frame clones and leaves some out. The sample lists approximately 20,000 clones, about 94% seen once, with nearly 5.5% in the top ten. The time point denotes: newly diagnosed, previously untreated cHL patient sample. It was PBMCs in newly diagnosed, untreated classical Hodgkin lymphoma that served as comparison. Germline values: CDR1 SGHVS, CDR2 FNYEAQ. V was shortened by 5 bases and J by 7 bases, with 18 bases between the two germline ends. CDR3 size: 15 residues. Study-level findings and limits: The study reported lower baseline TCR diversity in newly diagnosed patients than in healthy donors.

The sequence derives from a human donor with classical Hodgkin lymphoma. The chain carries TRBV7-6 and TRBJ2-1, with D perhaps being TRBD1 or TRBD2 (5 bases each). Sequencing was performed on peripheral blood mononuclear cells (PBMCs). The DNA of the CDR3 is TGTGCCAGCAGCGCCGGGGACCCTCTAGGGAATGAGCAGTTCTTC. Translating it yields CASSAGDPLGNEQFF.